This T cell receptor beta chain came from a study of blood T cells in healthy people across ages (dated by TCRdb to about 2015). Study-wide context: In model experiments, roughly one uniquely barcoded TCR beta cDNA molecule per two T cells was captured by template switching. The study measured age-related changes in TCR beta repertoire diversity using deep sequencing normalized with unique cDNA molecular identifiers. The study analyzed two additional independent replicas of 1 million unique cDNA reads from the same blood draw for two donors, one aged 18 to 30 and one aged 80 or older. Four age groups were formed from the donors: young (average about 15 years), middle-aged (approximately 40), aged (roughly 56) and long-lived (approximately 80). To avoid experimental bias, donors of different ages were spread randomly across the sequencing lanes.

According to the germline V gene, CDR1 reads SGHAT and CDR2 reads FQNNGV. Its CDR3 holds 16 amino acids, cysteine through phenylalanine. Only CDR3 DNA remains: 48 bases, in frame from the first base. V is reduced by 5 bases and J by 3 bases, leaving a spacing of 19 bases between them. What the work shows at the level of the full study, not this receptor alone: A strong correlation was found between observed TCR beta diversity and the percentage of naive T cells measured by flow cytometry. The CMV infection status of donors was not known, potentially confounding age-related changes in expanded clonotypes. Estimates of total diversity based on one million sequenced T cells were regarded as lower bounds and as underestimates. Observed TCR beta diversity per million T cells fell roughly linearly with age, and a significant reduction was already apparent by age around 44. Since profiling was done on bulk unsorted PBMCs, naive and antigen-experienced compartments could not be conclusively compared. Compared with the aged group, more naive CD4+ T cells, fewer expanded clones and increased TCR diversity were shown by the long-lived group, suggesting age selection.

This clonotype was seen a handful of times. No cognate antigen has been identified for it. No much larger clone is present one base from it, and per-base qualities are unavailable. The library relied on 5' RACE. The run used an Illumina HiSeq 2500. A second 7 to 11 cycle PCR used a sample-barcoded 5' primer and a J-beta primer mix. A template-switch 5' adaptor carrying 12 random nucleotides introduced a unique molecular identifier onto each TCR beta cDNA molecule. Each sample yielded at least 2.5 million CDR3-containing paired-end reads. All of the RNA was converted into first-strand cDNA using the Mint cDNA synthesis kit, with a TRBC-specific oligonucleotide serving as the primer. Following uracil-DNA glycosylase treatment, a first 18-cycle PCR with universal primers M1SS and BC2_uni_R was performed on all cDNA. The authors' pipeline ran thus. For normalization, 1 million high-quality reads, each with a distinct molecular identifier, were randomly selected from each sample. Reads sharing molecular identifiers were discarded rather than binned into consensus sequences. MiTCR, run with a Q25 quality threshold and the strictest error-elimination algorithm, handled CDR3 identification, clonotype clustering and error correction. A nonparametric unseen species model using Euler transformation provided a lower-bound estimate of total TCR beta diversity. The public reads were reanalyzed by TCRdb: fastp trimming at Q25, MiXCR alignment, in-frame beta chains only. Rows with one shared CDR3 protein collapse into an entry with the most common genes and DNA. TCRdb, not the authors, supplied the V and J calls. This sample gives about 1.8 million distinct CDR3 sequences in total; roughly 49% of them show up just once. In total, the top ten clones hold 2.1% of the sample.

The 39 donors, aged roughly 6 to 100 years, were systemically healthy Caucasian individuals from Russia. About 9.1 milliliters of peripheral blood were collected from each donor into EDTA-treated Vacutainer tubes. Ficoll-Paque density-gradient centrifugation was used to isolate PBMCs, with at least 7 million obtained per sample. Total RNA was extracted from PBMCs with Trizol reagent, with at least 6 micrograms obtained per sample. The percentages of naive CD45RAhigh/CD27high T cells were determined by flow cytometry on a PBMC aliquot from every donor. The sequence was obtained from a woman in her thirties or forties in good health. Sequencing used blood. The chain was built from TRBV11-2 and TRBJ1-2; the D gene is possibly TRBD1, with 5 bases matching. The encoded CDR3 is CASSPAAGQTYYGYTF. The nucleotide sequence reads TGTGCCAGCAGCCCCGCCGCGGGGCAGACGTACTATGGCTACACCTTC.